These 8 T cell receptor beta chains came from one sample sequenced in a study of blood T cell repertoires in COVID-19 (dated by TCRdb to between 2020 and 2021). The library was generated by the immunoSEQ multiplex PCR assay. TCRdb took this table from immuneACCESS and kept in-frame rearrangements with V and J called. Such tables lack part of the clones; where checked against another copy, unresolved V genes explain under half of the gap, and the rest is unexplained. The sample data list 140,000 or so clones, and 80% to 90% of these were observed just once. 37% of the sample rests with the top ten. Sequenced input: peripheral blood. These receptors all come from a man aged 45-65 years who had recovered from COVID-19.

The gene calls are TRBV10-3 and TRBJ1-2; 9 bases align to TRBD1. The CDR3 covers 13 residues. Germline CDR1 ENHRY, CDR2 SYGVKD. With 10 bases clipped from V and 6 bases from J, the junction kept 9 bases outside the gene matches. This chain's CDR3 is CANSGTGFHGYTF. The CDR3 nucleotides read TGTGCCAACTCCGGGACAGGGTTTCATGGCTACACCTTC.

V and J are TRBV28 and TRBJ1-5, with D possibly matching TRBD1 (6 bases). Germline CDR1 and CDR2: MDHEN and SYDVKM. Trimming shortened V by 6 bases and J by 1 base, and 16 bases separated the two germline ends. This CDR3 region has 16 residues. The CDR3 here is CASRGGPGISNQPQHF. The CDR3 nucleotides are TGTGCCAGCAGGGGGGGGCCGGGGATAAGCAATCAGCCCCAGCATTTT.

V usage is TRBV27 and J usage is TRBJ1-1; D remains ambiguous. The ends were cut back, 2 bases at V and 1 base at J, with 11 bases in the middle. The CDR3 is 15 amino acids. Per germline, CDR1 MNHEY and CDR2 SMNVEV (reference sequence). The CDR3 nucleotides read TGTGCCAGCAGTTTAGACCTTTCAGGGAACACTGAAGCTTTCTTT. Amino acids: CASSLDLSGNTEAFF.

The chain recombines TRBV9 with TRBJ2-5; the D gene is possibly TRBD2 (6 bases). The CDR3 totals 15 residues. The germline gives CDR1 SGDLS, CDR2 YYNGEE. Trimming took 3 bases from V and 3 from J, leaving 15 bases between them. The DNA of the CDR3 is TGTGCCAGCAGCGGTGGGGGTTTAGCGGAAGAGACCCAGTACTTC. Residues: CASSGGGLAEETQYF.

The chain carries TRBV11-2 and TRBJ1-4, with D possibly being TRBD1 (5 bases). CDR3 size: 14 residues. V shed 5 bases and J shed 7 bases, with 14 bases lying between them. Germline V gene sequence: CDR1 SGHAT, CDR2 FQNNGV. The CDR3 nucleotides are TGTGCCAGCAGCCTTACAGTCGGGGGTGAAAAACTGTTTTTT. Translation: CASSLTVGGEKLFF.

The chain combines TRBV27 with TRBJ2-7; unclear D gene. The V end lost 7 bases, the J end lost 3 bases, and 16 bases lay between the germline ends. Germline V gives CDR1 MNHEY, CDR2 SMNVEV (reference sequence). This CDR3 is 14 amino acids long. As DNA, the CDR3 is TGTGCCAGCACTTCATCGACTGGCCACTACGAGCAGTACTTC. It encodes CASTSSTGHYEQYF.

This clone appeared a few times. This chain uses TRBV3-1 (or the pseudogene TRBV3-2) with TRBJ1-5; 11 bases align to TRBD1. V trimming: 5 bases; J trimming: 6 bases; junction bases outside the gene matches: 9. The CDR3 extends over 16 amino acids. Germline V CDR1 and CDR2: LGHDT, YNNKEL (reference sequence). As DNA, the CDR3 is TGTGCCAGCAGCAAGGACAGGGGGCTTGGTGGTCAGCCCCAGCATTTT. This sequence encodes CASSKDRGLGGQPQHF.

The genes are TRBV18 and TRBJ2-4, with 9 nucleotides matching TRBD2. Germline V CDR1 and CDR2: KGHSH, LQKENI. The CDR3 runs 15 residues. J was trimmed by 12 bases and V by 5 bases; bases with no gene match: 14. The CDR3 DNA reads TGTGCCAGCTCATCTACCCGGACTAGCGATGGGACTCAGTACTTC. Translating gives CASSSTRTSDGTQYF. Together with reference TRBV18 and TRBJ2-4, the CDR3 gives the full variable domain: NAGVMQNPRHLVRRRGQEARLRCSPMKGHSHVYWYRQLPEEGLKFMVYLQKENIIDESGMPKERFSAEFPKEGPSILRIQQVVRGDSAAYFCASSSTRTSDGTQYFGAGTRLSVL.